This TCR beta chain is from a study of blood T cell repertoires in COVID-19. TCRdb's table, derived via immunoSEQ multiplex PCR, lists solely in-frame clones and lacks some. The table shows around 180,000 clones, with around 88% occurring only once. Germline CDR1 reads SGHRS; CDR2 reads YFSETQ. CDR3 size: 15 residues. Trimming cost V 4 bases and J 2 bases, with 13 bases left between them. Sequencing was performed on PBMCs or T cells enriched from blood (not recorded which). The chain couples TRBV5-1 to TRBJ2-1, with TRBD2 as a possible D gene (6 bases). This TCR came from a woman aged 30 to 39 who had recovered from COVID-19. CDR3 sequence reads: CASSRIREPYNEQFF. DNA of the CDR3: TGCGCCAGCAGCCGGATACGGGAGCCCTACAATGAGCAGTTCTTC. The full variable domain, its missing parts supplied by reference TRBV5-1 and TRBJ2-1, is KAGVTQTPRYLIKTRGQQVTLSCSPISGHRSVSWYQQTPGQGLQFLFEYFSETQRNKGNFPGRFSGRQFSNSRSEMNVSTLELGDSALYLCASSRIREPYNEQFFGPGTRLTVL.